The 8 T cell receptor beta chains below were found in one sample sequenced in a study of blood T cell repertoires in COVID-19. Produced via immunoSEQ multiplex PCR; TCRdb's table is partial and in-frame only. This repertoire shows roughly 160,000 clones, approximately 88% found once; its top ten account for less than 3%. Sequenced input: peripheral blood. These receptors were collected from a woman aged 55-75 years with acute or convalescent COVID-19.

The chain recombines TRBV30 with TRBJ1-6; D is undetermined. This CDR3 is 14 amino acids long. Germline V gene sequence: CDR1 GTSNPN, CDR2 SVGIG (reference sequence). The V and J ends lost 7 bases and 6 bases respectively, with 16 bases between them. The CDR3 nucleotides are TGTGCCTTTTCGAAACTCCTAATTAATTCACCCCTCCACTTT. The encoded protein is CAFSKLLINSPLHF.

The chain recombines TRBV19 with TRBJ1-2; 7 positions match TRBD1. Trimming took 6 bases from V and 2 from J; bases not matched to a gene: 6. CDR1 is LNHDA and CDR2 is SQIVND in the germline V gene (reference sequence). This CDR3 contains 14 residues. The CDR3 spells CASSGRGSNYGYTF. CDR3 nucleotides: TGTGCCAGTAGCGGCAGGGGGAGCAACTATGGCTACACCTTC.

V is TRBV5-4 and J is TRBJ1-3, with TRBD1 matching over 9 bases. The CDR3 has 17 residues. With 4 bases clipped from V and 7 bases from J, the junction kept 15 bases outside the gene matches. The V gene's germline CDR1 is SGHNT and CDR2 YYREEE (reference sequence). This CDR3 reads CASSGDRRTGATNTIYF. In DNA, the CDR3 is TGTGCCAGCAGCGGAGACCGGAGGACAGGGGCGACTAACACCATATATTTT.

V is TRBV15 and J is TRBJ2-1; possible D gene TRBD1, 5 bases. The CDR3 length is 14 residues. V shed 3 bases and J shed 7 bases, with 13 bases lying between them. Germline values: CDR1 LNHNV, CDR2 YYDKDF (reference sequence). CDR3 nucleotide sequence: TGTGCCACCAGCAGGGGCAGGGCCGTGAATGAGCAGTTCTTC. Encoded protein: CATSRGRAVNEQFF.

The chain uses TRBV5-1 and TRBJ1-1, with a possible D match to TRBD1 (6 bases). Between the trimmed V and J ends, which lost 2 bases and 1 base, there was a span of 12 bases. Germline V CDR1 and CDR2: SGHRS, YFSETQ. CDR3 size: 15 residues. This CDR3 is CASSLAPQGNTEAFF. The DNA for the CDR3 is TGCGCCAGCAGCTTAGCCCCACAGGGGAACACTGAAGCTTTCTTT.

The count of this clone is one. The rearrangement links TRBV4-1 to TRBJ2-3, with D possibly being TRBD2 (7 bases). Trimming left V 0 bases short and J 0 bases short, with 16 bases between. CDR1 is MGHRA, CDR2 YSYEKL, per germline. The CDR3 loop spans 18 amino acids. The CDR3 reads CASSQDGGAPISTDTQYF. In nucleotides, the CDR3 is TGCGCCAGCAGCCAAGATGGGGGGGCTCCTATTAGCACAGATACGCAGTATTTT.

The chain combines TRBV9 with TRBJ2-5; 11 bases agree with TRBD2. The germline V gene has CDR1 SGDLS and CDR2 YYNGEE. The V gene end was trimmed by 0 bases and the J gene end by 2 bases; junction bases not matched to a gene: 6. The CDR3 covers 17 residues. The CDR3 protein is CASSVESLAGVQETQYF. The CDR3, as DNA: TGTGCCAGCAGCGTAGAGTCACTAGCGGGGGTACAAGAGACCCAGTACTTC.

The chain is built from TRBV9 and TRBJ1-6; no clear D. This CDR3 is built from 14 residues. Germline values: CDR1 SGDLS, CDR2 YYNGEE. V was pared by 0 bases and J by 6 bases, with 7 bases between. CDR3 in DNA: TGTGCCAGCAGCGTAGAGTCAGTTAATTCACCCCTCCACTTT. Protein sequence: CASSVESVNSPLHF. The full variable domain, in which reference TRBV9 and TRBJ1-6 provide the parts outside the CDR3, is DSGVTQTPKHLITATGQRVTLRCSPRSGDLSVYWYQQSLDQGLQFLIQYYNGEERAKGNILERFSAQQFPDLHSELNLSSLELGDSALYFCASSVESVNSPLHFGNGTRLTVT.